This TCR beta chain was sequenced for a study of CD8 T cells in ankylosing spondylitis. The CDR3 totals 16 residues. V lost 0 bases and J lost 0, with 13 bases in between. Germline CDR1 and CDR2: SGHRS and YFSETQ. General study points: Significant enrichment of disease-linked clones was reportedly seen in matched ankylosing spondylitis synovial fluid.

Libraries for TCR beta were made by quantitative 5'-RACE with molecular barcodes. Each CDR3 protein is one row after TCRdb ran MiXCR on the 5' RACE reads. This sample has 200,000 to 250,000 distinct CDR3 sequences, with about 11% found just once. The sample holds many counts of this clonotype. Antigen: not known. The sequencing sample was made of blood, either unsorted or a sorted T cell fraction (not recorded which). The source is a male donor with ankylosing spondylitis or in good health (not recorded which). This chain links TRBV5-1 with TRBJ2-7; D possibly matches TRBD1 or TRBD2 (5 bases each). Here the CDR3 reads CASSLEYGTVSYEQYF. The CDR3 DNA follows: TGCGCCAGCAGCTTGGAATATGGGACGGTCTCCTACGAGCAGTACTTC. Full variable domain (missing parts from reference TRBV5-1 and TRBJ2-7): KAGVTQTPRYLIKTRGQQVTLSCSPISGHRSVSWYQQTPGQGLQFLFEYFSETQRNKGNFPGRFSGRQFSNSRSEMNVSTLELGDSALYLCASSLEYGTVSYEQYFGPGTRLTVT.